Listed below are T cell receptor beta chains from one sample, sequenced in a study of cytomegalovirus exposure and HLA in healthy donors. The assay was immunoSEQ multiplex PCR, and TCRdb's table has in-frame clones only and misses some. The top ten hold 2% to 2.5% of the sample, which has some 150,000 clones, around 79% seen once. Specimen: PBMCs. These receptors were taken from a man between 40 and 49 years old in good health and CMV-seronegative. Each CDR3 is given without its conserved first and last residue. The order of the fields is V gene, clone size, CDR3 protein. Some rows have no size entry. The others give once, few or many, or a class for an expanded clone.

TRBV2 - ASSSDRGRELF
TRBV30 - AWSRGQGAEETQY
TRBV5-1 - ASSLGQGGNSPLH
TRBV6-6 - ASSYYPDSYEQY
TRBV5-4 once ASRSGQGAFYEQY
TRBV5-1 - ASSLKVAVQETQY
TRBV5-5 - ASSLTDPGVTGELF
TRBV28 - ASIGTVRTEAF
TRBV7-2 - ASSASWTGGGETQY
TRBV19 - ASSTTIRENYGYT
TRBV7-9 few ASSLSTSGPYEQY
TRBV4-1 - ASSRLGLPQETQY
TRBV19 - ASSLTPRQGPLNQPQH
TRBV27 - ASSTGQGLTQY
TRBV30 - AWSVLGGNTGELF
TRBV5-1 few ASRQTPSGSRTDTQY
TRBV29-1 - SVGETLYNEQF
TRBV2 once ASVGPQTANLRTDTQY
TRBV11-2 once ASSRQGQHQETQY
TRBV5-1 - ASSLLGANTEAF
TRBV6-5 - ASSYEGGEQY
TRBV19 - ASSKKGTSGRTIYEQY